This record concerns one T cell receptor beta chain sequence. Its target antigen remains unknown. No much larger clone exists at a distance of one base, and base qualities are not known. The germline V end is reduced by 1 base and the J end by 1 base; junction bases left unmatched: 4. Spanning cysteine to phenylalanine, the CDR3 consists of 16 amino acids. Of the read, only the CDR3 DNA is kept; its 48 bases are in frame from base 1. The germline V gene (reference sequence) sets CDR1 to SGHNT and CDR2 to YYREEE. For TCR Vbeta sequencing, memory CD4+ T cells were sorted ex vivo from the peripheral blood of narcolepsy patients and healthy controls. The entry originates in a study of T cells in narcolepsy (dated 2018 in TCRdb). Study-wide context: The study enrolled patients with narcolepsy type 1 or type 2 (NT1, NT2) together with healthy control donors. The study used TCR Vbeta sequencing to track clonotypes in blood and CSF while looking for autoreactive T cells in narcolepsy patients that target self-antigens of hypocretin neurons (hypocretin, TRIB2). General conclusions and limits of the study: Autoreactive clonotypes were reported to be detected serially in the blood of the same patients and of different patients, but not in the blood of healthy controls. Numbers of sequenced blood memory CD4+ clonotypes were comparable, with averages of approximately 39,000 in patients and approximately 30,000 in controls. Plots that compared CSF and blood CD4+ T cell clonotypes from the same patient highlighted HCRT-specific and TRIB2-specific autoreactive clonotypes. Some blood memory CD4+ repertoires from patients and controls contained no sequences matching autoreactive T cell clones.

Libraries came from the immunoSEQ multiplex PCR assay. In TCRdb, the immuneACCESS table is reduced to in-frame sequences with V and J assigned. These tables do not hold every clone; where another copy was compared, an unresolved V gene accounts for under half, and the others remain unexplained. The sample yields tens of thousands of clones; approximately 85% were counted once. Around 2.6% of the sample belongs to the ten largest clones. The chain was built from TRBV5-4 and TRBJ2-5; 10 central nucleotides agree with TRBD1. The material sequenced was CD45RA- memory CD4+ T cells from PBMCs. The meaning of the sample's cell subset or site label: memory T cells sorted ex vivo from peripheral blood. This TCR came from a human donor with narcolepsy. The CDR3 here reads CASSLKGQGLQETQYF. In nucleotides, the sequence is TGTGCCAGCAGCTTGAAGGGACAGGGGCTCCAAGAGACCCAGTACTTC.